What follows describes a single T cell receptor (beta chain). The antigen is undetermined. The ends were cut back, 6 bases at V and 0 bases at J, with 15 bases in the middle. The CDR3 spans 16 residues. The germline gives CDR1 MNHEY, CDR2 SVGEGT. This entry is derived from a study of T cells after yellow fever vaccination. General study results and limits: The CD4 and CD8 compartments had a small share of their clonotypes in common.

The authors made TCR cDNA by 5'RACE template switching, adding a universal primer site and UMIs. TCRdb re-called the 5' RACE reads with MiXCR, one entry per CDR3 protein. The data contain hundreds of thousands of distinct CDR3 sequences, about 12% of them singletons. The rearrangement joins TRBV6-2 or TRBV6-3 to TRBJ2-4; D may be TRBD1 (6 bases). The input for sequencing was PBMCs, taken on the day of the yellow fever booster vaccination. The origin of this receptor is a man younger than 45 who received the YFV17D yellow fever vaccine. For the CDR3, the DNA is TGTGCCAGCAGCTCAGCCAGGGGCGTAGCCAAAAACATTCAGTACTTC. This gives the protein CASSSARGVAKNIQYF.